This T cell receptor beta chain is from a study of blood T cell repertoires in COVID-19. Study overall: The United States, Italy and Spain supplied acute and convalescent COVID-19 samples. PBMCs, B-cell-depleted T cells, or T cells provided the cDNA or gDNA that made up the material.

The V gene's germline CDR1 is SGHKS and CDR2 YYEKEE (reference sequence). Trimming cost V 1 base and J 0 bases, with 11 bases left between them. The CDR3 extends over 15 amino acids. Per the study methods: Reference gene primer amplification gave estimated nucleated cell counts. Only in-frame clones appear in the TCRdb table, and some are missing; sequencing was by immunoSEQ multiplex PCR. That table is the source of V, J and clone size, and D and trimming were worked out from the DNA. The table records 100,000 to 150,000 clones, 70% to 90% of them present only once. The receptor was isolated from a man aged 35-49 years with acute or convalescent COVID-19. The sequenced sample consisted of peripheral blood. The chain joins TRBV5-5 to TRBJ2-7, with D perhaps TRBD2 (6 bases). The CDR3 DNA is TGTGCCAGCAGCTTGCGGACTACTCTCTCCTACGAGCAGTACTTC. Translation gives CASSLRTTLSYEQYF.